The 9 T cell receptor beta chains below come from one sample, sequenced in a study of identical twins. TCRdb reprocessed the 5' RACE reads via MiXCR and lists one record per CDR3 protein. The profile shows under 900,000 distinct CDR3 sequences, roughly 12% of them singletons. Another study also made use of these data, one on yellow fever vaccine responses in identical twins.

Sequencing was carried out using PBMCs. The receptor set was obtained from a woman aged 18-30 years in good health.

The V and J genes are TRBV20-1 and TRBJ1-1; 7 nucleotides match TRBD1. In germline, CDR1 is DFQATT, CDR2 SNEGSKA (reference sequence). This CDR3 is 15 amino acids long. Trimming cost V 0 bases and J 0 bases; bases outside gene matches: 4. The CDR3 DNA reads TGCAGTGCTAGAGATGTACAGGGGCTGAACACTGAAGCTTTCTTT. It codes for CSARDVQGLNTEAFF.

In its sample, this clonotype was seen a few times. V is TRBV12-3 or TRBV12-4 and J is TRBJ2-7; no firm D call. The CDR3 contains 13 residues. Trimming cost V 1 base and J 3 bases, with 7 bases left between them. The DNA for the CDR3 is TGTGCCAGCAGTTTAGGCAGCGACTACGAGCAGTACTTC. Translation gives CASSLGSDYEQYF.

There are a few counts of this clonotype. CDR3 loop: CSAREGTSSYEQYV. DNA of the CDR3: TGCAGTGCTAGAGAGGGGACTAGCTCCTACGAGCAGTACGTC. V and J are TRBV20-1 and TRBJ2-7; 8 nucleotides agree with TRBD2. CDR1 DFQATT and CDR2 SNEGSKA come from the germline V gene (reference sequence). Unmatched junction bases numbered 1, after V lost 0 bases and J lost 0 bases. This CDR3 has 14 amino acids.

This chain connects TRBV24-1 to TRBJ2-3, with TRBD2 matching 7 bases. The CDR3 covers 15 residues. Trimming took 5 bases from V and 6 from J; bases not matched to a gene: 10. CDR1 KGHDR and CDR2 SFDVKD come from the germline V gene. This CDR3 reads CATSGSRGSRDTQYF. The CDR3 DNA reads TGTGCCACCAGTGGATCGCGGGGGAGCCGGGATACGCAGTATTTT.

In regard to this clonotype: One junction end does not reproduce the germline sequence, and a read error may be involved. This chain joins TRBV7-6 and TRBJ2-1, with no clear D. Germline CDR1 is SGHVS and CDR2 is FNYEAQ. The CDR3 has 15 amino acids. The CDR3 protein is CASSLGGGGYNKQFF. DNA of the CDR3: TGTGCCAGCAGCTTAGGTGGCGGTGGATACAATAAGCAGTTCTTC.

CDR3 bases: TGTGCCAGCAGAGCTAGCCCGACAGGGGCGCAAAACACCATATATTTT. Its translation: CASRASPTGAQNTIYF. This rearrangement joins TRBV27 to TRBJ1-3; the match to TRBD1 covers 8 bases. The CDR3 runs 16 residues. The trim removed 6 bases at V and 6 bases at J, leaving 13 bases unmatched. CDR1 is MNHEY and CDR2 is SMNVEV in the germline V gene (reference sequence).

V usage is TRBV4-2 and J usage is TRBJ2-5, with TRBD2 matching over 10 bases. Germline V gives CDR1 LGHNA, CDR2 YNFKEQ. The CDR3 is made up of 16 amino acids. Trimming took 0 bases from V and 5 from J; bases not matched to a gene: 6. For the CDR3, the DNA is TGTGCCAGCAGCCAAGACTGGACTAGCGGTAGGGAGACCCAGTACTTC. This gives the protein CASSQDWTSGRETQYF.

This clonotype appeared many times. In DNA, the CDR3 is TGCGCCAGCAGCAGAACAACGGGAAGGCAGGACGGGGAGCTGTTTTTT. Encoded protein: CASSRTTGRQDGELFF. The chain carries TRBV5-1 and TRBJ2-2; D is possibly TRBD2 (5 bases). There are 16 residues in the CDR3. V was clipped by 4 bases and J by 7 bases, with 20 bases between them. In germline, CDR1 is SGHRS, CDR2 YFSETQ.

The chain uses TRBV20-1 and TRBJ2-3, with 9 positions matching TRBD2. The ends lost 6 bases at V and 2 bases at J; junction bases unmatched: 12. Per the germline V gene, CDR1 is DFQATT and CDR2 is SNEGSKA (reference sequence). The CDR3 extends over 16 amino acids. The CDR3 is CSAPGFSGGLTDTQYF. In DNA form, the CDR3 reads TGCAGTGCCCCCGGTTTTAGCGGGGGTCTCACAGATACGCAGTATTTT.